Each of the 21 T cell receptor beta chains below was sequenced from the same sample in a study of blood T cell repertoires in COVID-19. Only in-frame clones appear in the TCRdb table, and some are missing; sequencing was by immunoSEQ multiplex PCR. The sample records just over 300,000 clones, around 90% being singletons. The material sequenced was PBMCs or T cells enriched from blood (not recorded which). The receptors shown here come from a woman aged 18-29 years with acute COVID-19.

The chain combines TRBV7-9 with TRBJ2-7; 14 positions match TRBD2. CDR1 SEHNR and CDR2 FQNEAQ come from the germline V gene (reference sequence). With 4 bases clipped from V and 4 bases from J, the junction kept 6 bases outside the gene matches. The CDR3 loop spans 16 amino acids. In nucleotides, the CDR3 is TGTGCCAGCAGCTCCGGACTAGCGGGAGGAACTTACGAGCAGTACTTC. It specifies CASSSGLAGGTYEQYF.

The chain joins TRBV27 to TRBJ1-6, with TRBD1 matching 10 bases. J lost 8 bases, V lost 4 bases, and 8 bases had no gene match. Germline CDR1 is MNHEY and CDR2 is SMNVEV (reference sequence). This CDR3 region has 16 residues. CDR3 in amino acids: CASSSKGTGVYSPLHF. Written as DNA, the CDR3 is TGTGCCAGCAGTTCGAAAGGGACAGGGGTCTATTCACCCCTCCACTTT.

The chain is built from TRBV7-8 and TRBJ2-1; a possible D gene is TRBD2 (7 bases). Trimming shortened V by 6 bases and J by 4 bases, and 16 bases separated the two germline ends. The CDR3 consists of 15 residues. The V gene's germline CDR1 is SGHVS and CDR2 FQNEAQ. CDR3 nucleotide sequence: TGTGCCAGCAGGGGGGGAGGGACACTATACAATGAGCAGTTCTTC. Protein sequence: CASRGGGTLYNEQFF.

The V gene is TRBV5-1, the J gene TRBJ1-1, with D tentatively TRBD1 (6 bases). There are 12 residues in the CDR3. The V and J ends lost 2 bases and 7 bases respectively, with 9 bases between them. CDR1 and CDR2 from the germline V gene are SGHRS and YFSETQ. DNA for the CDR3: TGCGCCAGCAGCTTAGGACAGCGTGAAGCTTTCTTT. Encoded protein: CASSLGQREAFF.

The table lists this clone with a count of one. J is TRBJ1-5 and V is TRBV27, with a possible D match to TRBD1 (6 bases). The CDR3 has 14 residues. V lost 2 bases and J lost 9, with 14 bases in between. The germline gives CDR1 MNHEY, CDR2 SMNVEV (reference sequence). CDR3 sequence reads: CASSLTRGGMPQHF. CDR3 nucleotide sequence: TGTGCCAGCAGTTTAACCAGGGGTGGCATGCCCCAGCATTTT.

The chain is built from TRBV5-1 and TRBJ2-2; D unclear. This CDR3 comprises 14 residues. CDR1 is SGHRS and CDR2 is YFSETQ in the germline V gene. V shed 5 bases and J shed 3 bases, with 11 bases lying between them. The CDR3 spells CASSPDWHTGELFF. For the CDR3, the DNA is TGCGCCAGCAGTCCTGACTGGCACACCGGGGAGCTGTTTTTT.

The chain carries TRBV28 and TRBJ1-5; D is undetermined. The CDR3 totals 14 residues. Deletions cut 3 bases from V and 2 bases from J, with 8 bases between. Germline lookup yields CDR1 MDHEN and CDR2 SYDVKM. CDR3 protein: CASSLAARNQPQHF. The CDR3 DNA reads as TGTGCCAGCAGTTTGGCGGCTCGCAATCAGCCCCAGCATTTT. The whole variable domain, filled in from reference TRBV28 and TRBJ1-5, reads DVKVTQSSRYLVKRTGEKVFLECVQDMDHENMFWYRQDPGLGLRLIYFSYDVKMKEKGDIPEGYSVSREKKERFSLILESASTNQTSMYLCASSLAARNQPQHFGDGTRLSIL.

The rearrangement links TRBV28 to TRBJ1-2; D remains ambiguous. This CDR3 contains 13 residues. Germline assignment: CDR1 MDHEN and CDR2 SYDVKM. V gave up 8 bases and J gave up 2 bases, with 12 bases separating them. The CDR3 DNA follows: TGTGCCAGCCGTATCGGGAGCAACTATGGCTACACCTTC. Amino acid sequence: CASRIGSNYGYTF.

This rearrangement joins TRBV28 to TRBJ2-1; no firm D call. CDR1 and CDR2 (germline): MDHEN, SYDVKM. This CDR3 has 13 residues. The ends were cut back, 2 bases at V and 9 bases at J, with 11 bases in the middle. The CDR3, as DNA: TGTGCCAGCAGTTTACCCAGCGTTAGTGAGCAGTTCTTC. Translating gives CASSLPSVSEQFF.

The J gene is TRBJ2-7, the V gene TRBV12-3 or TRBV12-4; TRBD2 might be the D (5 bases). CDR3 length: 12 residues. Trimming took 5 bases from V and 1 from J, leaving 6 bases between them. CDR3 residues: CASSRGSYEQYF. The CDR3 nucleotides are TGTGCCAGCAGTCGCGGGTCCTACGAGCAGTACTTC.

This chain joins TRBV7-9 and TRBJ2-7; D might be TRBD1 (5 bases). This CDR3 has 14 amino acids. In germline, CDR1 is SEHNR, CDR2 FQNEAQ (reference sequence). V lost 3 bases and J lost 7, with 16 bases in between. Written as DNA, the CDR3 is TGTGCCAGCAGCTTGCCCGTGGGGCCCCCGGAGCAGTACTTC. It translates to CASSLPVGPPEQYF.

V and J are TRBV6-1 and TRBJ2-7, with TRBD2 matching over 12 bases. J lost 2 bases, V lost 1 base, and 15 bases had no gene match. The CDR3 length is 20 residues. Germline values: CDR1 MNHNS, CDR2 SASEGT. This chain's CDR3 is CASSEERADYRLAGAYEQYF. The CDR3 DNA reads TGTGCCAGCAGTGAAGAGCGGGCAGATTACCGACTAGCGGGAGCCTACGAGCAGTACTTC.

This clone was seen a handful of times. The chain carries TRBV6-5 and TRBJ2-2; 8 bases fit TRBD1. The CDR3 spans 15 residues. CDR1 and CDR2 (germline): MNHEY, SVGAGI. Losses at the gene ends were 5 bases for V and 2 bases for J; bases not matched to a gene: 4. The CDR3 bases are TGTGCCAGCAGTACAGGGGGGCCCAACACCGGGGAGCTGTTTTTT. This translates into CASSTGGPNTGELFF.

As regards this clone: Other DNA sequences of this sample code for an identical CDR3. This chain connects TRBV28 to TRBJ1-3; D is unresolved. Germline V lookup: CDR1 MDHEN, CDR2 SYDVKM. The V gene lost 3 bases and the J gene lost 4 bases, with 4 bases spanning the gap. The CDR3 sequence is 12 residues long. The CDR3 DNA reads as TGTGCCAGCAGTTTCCTCGGAAACACCATATATTTT. Amino acids: CASSFLGNTIYF. Drawing the rest from reference TRBV28 and TRBJ1-3, the complete variable domain is DVKVTQSSRYLVKRTGEKVFLECVQDMDHENMFWYRQDPGLGLRLIYFSYDVKMKEKGDIPEGYSVSREKKERFSLILESASTNQTSMYLCASSFLGNTIYFGEGSWLTVV.

The rearrangement joins TRBV7-9 to TRBJ2-7; possible D gene TRBD1, 5 bases. The V gene lost 8 bases and the J gene lost 6 bases, with 14 bases spanning the gap. The length of the CDR3 is 12 residues. The germline gives CDR1 SEHNR, CDR2 FQNEAQ (reference sequence). The CDR3 nucleotides are TGTGCCAGCCTGGGGCAGGGTGGCGAGCAGTACTTC. Translating it yields CASLGQGGEQYF.

The chain combines TRBV6-6 with TRBJ2-5; D possibly corresponds to TRBD2 (6 bases). Germline assignment: CDR1 MNHNY and CDR2 SVGAGI (reference sequence). V was clipped by 5 bases and J by 5 bases, with 15 bases between them. The CDR3 extends over 14 amino acids. The CDR3 nucleotides read TGTGCCAGCAGTCCCCGCGGAGGGATGGAGACCCAGTACTTC. Its protein product is CASSPRGGMETQYF.

The rearrangement uses TRBV7-9 and TRBJ1-1; 10 bases match TRBD1. This CDR3 has 16 residues. Germline V CDR1 and CDR2: SEHNR, FQNEAQ (reference sequence). The V and J ends lost 5 bases and 4 bases, in that order; junction bases with no gene match: 10. Written as DNA, the CDR3 is TGTGCCAGCAGCGCACCGACAGGGGGCAGGAGCACTGAAGCTTTCTTT. Its translation is CASSAPTGGRSTEAFF.

The chain combines TRBV24-1 with TRBJ2-1; TRBD1 matches 9 bases. The trim removed 7 bases at V and 4 bases at J, leaving 4 bases unmatched. Germline V gene data show CDR1 as KGHDR and CDR2 as SFDVKD. The CDR3 is 14 residues long. CDR3 nucleotides: TGTGCCACCAGCGCGACAGGGGGGTACAATGAGCAGTTCTTC. Its translation: CATSATGGYNEQFF.

The chain uses TRBV28 and TRBJ1-2, with D possibly matching TRBD1 (5 bases). The CDR3 consists of 16 residues. Germline V gene lookup returns CDR1 MDHEN and CDR2 SYDVKM. Trimming pared 4 bases from V and 5 bases from J, leaving 20 bases between. DNA for the CDR3: TGTGCCAGCAGTTCCCTCCCCGGCCAGGGTGGGTATGGCTACACCTTC. Translating gives CASSSLPGQGGYGYTF.

The chain has TRBV5-8 and TRBJ2-2; a weak D match, TRBD1 (6 bases). The ends were cut back, 3 bases at V and 6 bases at J, with 12 bases in the middle. The CDR3 length is 14 residues. In germline, CDR1 is SGHTS, CDR2 YDEGEE. The CDR3, as DNA: TGTGCCAGCAGCTCAGGGGACGTTGCCGGGGAGCTGTTTTTT. Translation: CASSSGDVAGELFF. The whole variable domain, remainder taken from reference TRBV5-8 and TRBJ2-2, is EAGVTQSPTHLIKTRGQQATLRCSPISGHTSVYWYQQALGLGLQFLLWYDEGEERNRGNFPPRFSGRQFPNYSSELNVNALELEDSALYLCASSSGDVAGELFFGEGSRLTVL.

The V gene is TRBV7-9, the J gene TRBJ1-5, with D hard to call. Trimming pared 3 bases from V and 7 bases from J, leaving 13 bases between. Looked up from germline, CDR1 is SEHNR and CDR2 is FQNEAQ (reference sequence). The CDR3 length is 14 residues. The CDR3 protein is CASSLVADGQPQHF. The CDR3 bases are TGTGCCAGCAGCTTGGTAGCTGATGGACAGCCCCAGCATTTT. Combining the CDR3 with reference TRBV7-9 and TRBJ1-5 gives the whole variable domain DTGVSQNPRHKITKRGQNVTFRCDPISEHNRLYWYRQTLGQGPEFLTYFQNEAQLEKSRLLSDRFSAERPKGSFSTLEIQRTEQGDSAMYLCASSLVADGQPQHFGDGTRLSIL.